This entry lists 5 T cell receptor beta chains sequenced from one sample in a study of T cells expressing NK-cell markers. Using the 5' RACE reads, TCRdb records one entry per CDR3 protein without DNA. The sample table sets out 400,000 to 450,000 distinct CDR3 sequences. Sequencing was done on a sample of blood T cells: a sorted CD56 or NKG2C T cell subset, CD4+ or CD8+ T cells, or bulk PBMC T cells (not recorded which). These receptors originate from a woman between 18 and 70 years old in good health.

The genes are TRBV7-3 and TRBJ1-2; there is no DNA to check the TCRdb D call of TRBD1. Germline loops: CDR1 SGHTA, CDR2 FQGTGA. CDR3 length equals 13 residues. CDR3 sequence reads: CASSFGQEYGYTF.

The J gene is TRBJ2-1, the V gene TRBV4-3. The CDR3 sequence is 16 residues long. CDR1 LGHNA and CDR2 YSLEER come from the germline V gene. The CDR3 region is CASSQDILAAYNEQFF.

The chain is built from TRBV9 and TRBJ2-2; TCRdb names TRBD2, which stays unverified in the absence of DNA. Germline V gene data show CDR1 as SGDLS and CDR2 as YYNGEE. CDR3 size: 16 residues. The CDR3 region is CASSTPGGLVTGELFF.

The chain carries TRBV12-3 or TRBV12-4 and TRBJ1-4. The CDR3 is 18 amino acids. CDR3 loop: CASTTSGRRGWGNEKLFF.

The CDR3: CASIRLADDNEQFF. J is TRBJ2-1 and V is TRBV7-8; the D call from TCRdb, TRBD2, cannot be confirmed without DNA. The length of the CDR3 is 14 residues. Per germline, CDR1 SGHVS and CDR2 FQNEAQ.